This TCR beta chain was observed in a study of T cell responses to AZD1222 COVID-19 vaccine. Some clones are missing from TCRdb's copy, which holds only in-frame ones; the method was immunoSEQ multiplex PCR. The sample lists approximately 130,000 clones, 93% seen once, with approximately 3.1% in the top ten. The ends were cut back, 2 bases at V and 5 bases at J, with 10 bases in the middle. Germline loops: CDR1 LGHDT, CDR2 YNNKEL (reference sequence). The CDR3 loop spans 13 amino acids. On this clone itself: The antigen is unknown.

Study findings and constraints: Vaccine-associated CD4 TCRs spanned spike, dominant at 160-218 and 743-854. Regions left unmutated in variants are reportedly the target of nearly half of spike-specific TCRs. White British people made up most donors, females outnumbered males, and clonal diversity was possibly underestimated.

The specimen comprised peripheral blood, sampled on day 0 of AZD1222 vaccination. The TCR comes from an adult in good health. The genes are TRBV3-1 (or the pseudogene TRBV3-2) and TRBJ2-7; D is unresolved. The CDR3 spells CASSQIPRDEQYF. The CDR3 DNA sequence: TGTGCCAGCAGCCAAATTCCCCGGGACGAGCAGTACTTC.